The TCR beta chain under discussion was sequenced for a study of T-cell reconstitution after alpha-beta-depleted transplantation in children. Study-wide results and limits: Among T cells one year after transplant, newly produced cells accounted for most counts and diversity. There were some patients whose high TCRbeta diversity at day 60 came from surviving recipient T cells and thymic progenitors. At around two months after transplant, the alpha-beta T cells were reportedly derived from several hundred expanded clones that came from non-depleted graft cells.

V dropped 5 bases and J dropped 8; count of bases not matched to a gene: 5. The germline gives CDR1 LNHDA, CDR2 SQIVND (reference sequence). The CDR3 is 14 residues long. About this clonotype itself: Its antigen remains unidentified.

A library of TCRbeta sequences, prepared with unique molecular identifiers, was generated. TCRdb fed the PCR reads into MiXCR, producing one record per CDR3 protein. The sample includes 440,000 or so distinct CDR3 sequences, roughly 44% seen only once; the top ten take approximately 25%. The sample in question was PBMCs, obtained before TCRalphabeta/CD19-depleted stem cell transplant. The rearrangement joins TRBV19 to TRBJ1-4; 10 positions match TRBD1. The clonotype originates from a girl aged 2-10 years with aplastic anemia, due to receive a stem cell transplant. The CDR3 nucleotides read TGTGCCAGTAGTTGGACAGGGGGTAAAGAAAAACTGTTTTTT. Its protein is CASSWTGGKEKLFF.